Listed below are T cell receptor beta chains from one sample, sequenced in a study of blood T cell repertoires in COVID-19. The repertoire was sequenced with immunoSEQ multiplex PCR; TCRdb's copy has only in-frame clones and lacks some. The sample lists 540,000 or so clones; about 89% were seen once. The sample was peripheral blood. The receptors shown here come from a woman aged 45-65 years with COVID-19, enrolled during active disease. Both conserved end residues are part of each CDR3. Each record gives: J gene, D gene, V gene, clone size, CDR3 DNA, CDR3 protein. The D gene is left open where the match is weak. Size is stated for part of the rows, as once, few or many counts, or as a class when the clone is expanded.

>TRBJ1-1|NA|TRBV11-2|NA
TGTGCCAGCAGCTTAGATGCCGGAGTGGCTTTCTTT
CASSLDAGVAFF
>TRBJ2-1|TRBD2|TRBV5-1|NA
TGCGCCAGCAGCTCAACGGGGGGGCAGCGGAGTGAGCAGTTCTTC
CASSSTGGQRSEQFF
>TRBJ2-7|TRBD2|TRBV12-5|NA
TGTGCTAGTGCCCTACTAGCGGGGGGGCCGGGCGAGCAGTACTTC
CASALLAGGPGEQYF
>TRBJ1-1|NA|TRBV19|NA
TGTGCCAGTAGTATGGGGCTGCTGAACACTGAAGCTTTCTTT
CASSMGLLNTEAFF
>TRBJ1-5|NA|TRBV6-5|NA
TGTGCCAGCAGTTACTCCCCCCTGAGCAATCAGCCCCAGCATTTT
CASSYSPLSNQPQHF
>TRBJ2-1|TRBD1|TRBV5-4|NA
TGTGCCAGCAGCCCCCGGACAGGGAAGACCAATGAGCAGTTCTTC
CASSPRTGKTNEQFF
>TRBJ1-2|NA|TRBV7-2|NA
TGTGCCAGCAGCCCACCAACTAGGTATGGCTACACCTTC
CASSPPTRYGYTF
>TRBJ2-3|NA|TRBV15|few
TGTGCCACCAGCAGGGAGCGGGCGGAAACGCAGTATTTT
CATSRERAETQYF
>TRBJ2-7|NA|TRBV5-8|NA
TGTGCCAGCAGCTTGGTAGCCTACGAGCAGTACTTC
CASSLVAYEQYF
>TRBJ1-3|NA|TRBV3-1/TRBV3-2|NA
TGTGCCAGCAGCCCACAGAACTCTGGAAACACCATATATTTT
CASSPQNSGNTIYF
>TRBJ2-1|NA|TRBV11-2|NA
TGTGCCAGCAGCTTAGGGCGGGGCTACGAGCAGTTCTTC
CASSLGRGYEQFF
>TRBJ2-7|NA|TRBV11-3|NA
TGTGCCAGCAGCCTAACCACCAATTACGAGCAGTACTTC
CASSLTTNYEQYF
>TRBJ1-1|NA|TRBV29-1|few
TGCAGCGTTAAACCTTCAGGAGGGCAGAACACTGAAGCTTTCTTT
CSVKPSGGQNTEAFF
>TRBJ1-1|TRBD1|TRBV18|NA
TGTGCCAGCTCACCGCGGGACAGGGGGCGACTTACCAACAACACTGAAGCTTTCTTT
CASSPRDRGRLTNNTEAFF
>TRBJ1-1|NA|TRBV19|NA
TGTGCCAGTAGTACTCGTTACGGGGGAGACACTGAAGCTTTCTTT
CASSTRYGGDTEAFF
>TRBJ1-5|TRBD1|TRBV10-3|NA
TGTGCCATCAGTGAGACAGGGGGAGATCAGCCCCAGCATTTT
CAISETGGDQPQHF
>TRBJ2-7|TRBD1|TRBV15|NA
TGTGCCACCAGCAGAGATTTGGCAGGGGGAAGCGAGCAGTACTTC
CATSRDLAGGSEQYF
>TRBJ2-1|NA|TRBV3-1/TRBV3-2|NA
TGTGCCAGCAGCCAGAACGGGGGGCCCTACAATGAGCAGTTCTTC
CASSQNGGPYNEQFF
>TRBJ2-1|TRBD2|TRBV7-2|NA
TGTGCCAGCAGCTCGCTAGCGGGGGCTTACAATGAGCAGTTCTTC
CASSSLAGAYNEQFF
>TRBJ2-3|TRBD2|TRBV5-8|NA
TGTGCCAGCAGCGCGCCTCCCCCGCAGCGGGGGATCACAGATACGCAGTATTTT
CASSAPPPQRGITDTQYF
>TRBJ1-5|TRBD1|TRBV20-1|NA
TGCAGTGCTAGTCCCAGGGGGCTCGATCAGCCCCAGCATTTT
CSASPRGLDQPQHF
>TRBJ1-5|NA|TRBV11-2|few
TGTGCCAGCAGCTGGGGCCGGGAGCAGCCCCAGCATTTT
CASSWGREQPQHF